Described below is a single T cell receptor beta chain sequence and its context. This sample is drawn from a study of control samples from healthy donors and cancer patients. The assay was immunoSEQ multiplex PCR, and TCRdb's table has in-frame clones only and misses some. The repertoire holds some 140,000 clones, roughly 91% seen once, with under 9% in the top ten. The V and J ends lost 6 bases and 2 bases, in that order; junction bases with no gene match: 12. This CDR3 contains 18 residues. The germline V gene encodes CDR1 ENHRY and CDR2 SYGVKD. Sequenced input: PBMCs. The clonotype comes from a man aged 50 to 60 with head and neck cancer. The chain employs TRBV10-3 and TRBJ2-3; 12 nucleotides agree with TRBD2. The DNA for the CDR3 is TGTGCCATCAGCCGGACTAGCGGGAACGGACGGGACACAGATACGCAGTATTTT. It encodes CAISRTSGNGRDTDTQYF.